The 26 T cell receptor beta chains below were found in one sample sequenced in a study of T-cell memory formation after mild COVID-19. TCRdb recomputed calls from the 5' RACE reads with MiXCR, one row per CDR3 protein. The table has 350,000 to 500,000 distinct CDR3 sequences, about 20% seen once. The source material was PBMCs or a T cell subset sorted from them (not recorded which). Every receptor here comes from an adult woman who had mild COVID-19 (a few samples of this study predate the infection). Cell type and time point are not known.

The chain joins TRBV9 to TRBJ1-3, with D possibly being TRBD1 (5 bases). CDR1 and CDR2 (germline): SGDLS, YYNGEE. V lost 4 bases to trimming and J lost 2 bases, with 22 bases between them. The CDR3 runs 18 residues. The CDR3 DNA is TGTGCCAGCAGCTCTACCCATTGGGTTGGCAGGGCTGGAAACACCATATATTTT. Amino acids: CASSSTHWVGRAGNTIYF.

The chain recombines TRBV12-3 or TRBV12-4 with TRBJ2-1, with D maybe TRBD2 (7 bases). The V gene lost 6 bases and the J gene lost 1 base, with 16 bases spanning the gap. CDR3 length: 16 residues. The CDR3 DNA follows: TGTGCCAGCAGGGGGGCTAGCGGTCATTCCTACAATGAGCAGTTCTTC. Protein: CASRGASGHSYNEQFF.

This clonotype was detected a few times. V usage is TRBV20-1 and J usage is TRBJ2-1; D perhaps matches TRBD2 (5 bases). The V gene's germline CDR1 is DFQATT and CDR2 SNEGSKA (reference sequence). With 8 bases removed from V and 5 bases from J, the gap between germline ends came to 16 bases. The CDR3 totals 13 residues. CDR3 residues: CSFKSGSHNEQFF. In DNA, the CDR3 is TGCAGTTTTAAAAGCGGATCTCACAATGAGCAGTTCTTC.

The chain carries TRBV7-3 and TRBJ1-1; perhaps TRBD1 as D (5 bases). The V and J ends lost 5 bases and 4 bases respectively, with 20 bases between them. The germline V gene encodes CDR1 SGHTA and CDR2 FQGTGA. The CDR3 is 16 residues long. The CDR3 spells CASSQLPLVGGTEAFF. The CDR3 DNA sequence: TGTGCCAGCAGCCAATTACCTCTCGTCGGGGGCACTGAAGCTTTCTTT.

CDR3 nucleotide sequence: TGCGCCAGCAGAAGGACAGGGGCGGCTACGAACGAGCAGTACTTC. Encoded protein: CASRRTGAATNEQYF. V usage is TRBV5-1 and J usage is TRBJ2-7; 9 bases are a match to TRBD1. V was clipped by 5 bases and J by 5 bases; unmatched bases: 11. CDR3 length: 15 amino acids. Germline V lookup: CDR1 SGHRS, CDR2 YFSETQ.

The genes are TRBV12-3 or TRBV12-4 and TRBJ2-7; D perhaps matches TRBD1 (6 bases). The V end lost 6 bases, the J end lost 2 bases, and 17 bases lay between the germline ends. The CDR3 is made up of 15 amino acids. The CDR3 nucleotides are TGTGCCAGCAGCACAGGGTTCCGTACCCCCTACGAGCAGTACTTC. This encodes CASSTGFRTPYEQYF.

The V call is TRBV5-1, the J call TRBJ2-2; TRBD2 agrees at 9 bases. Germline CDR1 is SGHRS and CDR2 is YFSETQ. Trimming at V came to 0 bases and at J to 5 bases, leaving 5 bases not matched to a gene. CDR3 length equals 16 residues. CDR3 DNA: TGCGCCAGCAGCTTGGTCACTAGCGGGTCAACCGGGGAGCTGTTTTTT. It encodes CASSLVTSGSTGELFF.

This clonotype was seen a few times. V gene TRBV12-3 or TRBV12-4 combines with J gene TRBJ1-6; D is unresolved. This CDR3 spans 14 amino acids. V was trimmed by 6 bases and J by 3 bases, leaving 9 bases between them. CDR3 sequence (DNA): TGTGCCAGCAGCGCCTGGGGCTATAATTCACCCCTCCACTTT. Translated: CASSAWGYNSPLHF.

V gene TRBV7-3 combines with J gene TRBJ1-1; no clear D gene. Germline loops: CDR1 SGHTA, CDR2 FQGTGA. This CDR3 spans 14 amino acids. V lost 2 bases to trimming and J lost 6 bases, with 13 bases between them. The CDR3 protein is CASSLSPGNSEAFF. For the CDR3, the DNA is TGTGCCAGCAGCTTATCCCCGGGGAATTCTGAAGCTTTCTTT. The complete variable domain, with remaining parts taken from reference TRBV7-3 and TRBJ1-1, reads GAGVSQTPSNKVTEKGKYVELRCDPISGHTALYWYRQSLGQGPEFLIYFQGTGAADDSGLPNDRFFAVRPEGSVSTLKIQRTERGDSAVYLCASSLSPGNSEAFFGQGTRLTVV.

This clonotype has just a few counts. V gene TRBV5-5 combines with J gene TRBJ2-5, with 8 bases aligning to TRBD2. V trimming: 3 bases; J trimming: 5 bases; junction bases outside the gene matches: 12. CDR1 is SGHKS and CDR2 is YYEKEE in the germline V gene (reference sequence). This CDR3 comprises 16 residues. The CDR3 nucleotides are TGTGCCAGCAGCTGGAACCCCGGGCGCGGGGGGGAGACCCAGTACTTC. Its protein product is CASSWNPGRGGETQYF.

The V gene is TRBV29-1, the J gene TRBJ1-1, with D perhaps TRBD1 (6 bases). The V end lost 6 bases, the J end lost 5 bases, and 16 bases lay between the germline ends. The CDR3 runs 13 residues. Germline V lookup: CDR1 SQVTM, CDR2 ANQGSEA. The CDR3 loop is CSVIGQPRTEAFF. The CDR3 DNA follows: TGCAGCGTCATCGGACAGCCGCGAACTGAAGCTTTCTTT.

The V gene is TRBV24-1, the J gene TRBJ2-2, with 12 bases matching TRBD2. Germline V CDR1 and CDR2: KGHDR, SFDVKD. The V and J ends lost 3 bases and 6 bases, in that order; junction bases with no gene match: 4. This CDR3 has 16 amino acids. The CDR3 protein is CATSDPRTSGAGELFF. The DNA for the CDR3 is TGTGCCACCAGTGATCCAAGGACTAGCGGGGCCGGGGAGCTGTTTTTT.

CDR3 protein: CSAPDRPNYGYTF. The CDR3 region has the DNA TGCAGTGCTCCCGACAGACCTAACTATGGCTACACCTTC. The V call is TRBV20-1, the J call TRBJ1-2; possibly TRBD1 for D (5 bases). In germline, CDR1 is DFQATT, CDR2 SNEGSKA (reference sequence). V was trimmed by 5 bases and J by 0 bases, leaving 10 bases between them. This CDR3 has 13 residues.

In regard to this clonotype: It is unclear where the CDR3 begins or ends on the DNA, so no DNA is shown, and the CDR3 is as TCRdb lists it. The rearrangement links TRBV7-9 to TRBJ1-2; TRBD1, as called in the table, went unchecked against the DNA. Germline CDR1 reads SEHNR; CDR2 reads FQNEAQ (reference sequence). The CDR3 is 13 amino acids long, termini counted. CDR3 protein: CAVPNRGNYGCTF.

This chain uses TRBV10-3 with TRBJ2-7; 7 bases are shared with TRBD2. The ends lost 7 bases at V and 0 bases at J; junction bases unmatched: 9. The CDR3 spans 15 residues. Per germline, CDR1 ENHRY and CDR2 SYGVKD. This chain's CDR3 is CAITPSGTLSYEQYF. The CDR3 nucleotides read TGTGCCATCACCCCCAGCGGGACCCTCTCCTACGAGCAGTACTTC.

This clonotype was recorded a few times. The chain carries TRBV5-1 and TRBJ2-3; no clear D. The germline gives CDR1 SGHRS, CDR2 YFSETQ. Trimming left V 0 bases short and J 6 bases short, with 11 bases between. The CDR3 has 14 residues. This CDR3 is CASSLEARSDTQYF. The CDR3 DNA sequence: TGCGCCAGCAGCTTGGAAGCAAGATCCGATACGCAGTATTTT.

Here the CDR3 reads CASSPITLLYPGQNTGELFF. CDR3 sequence (DNA): TGTGCCAGCAGCCCAATCACCTTACTATATCCGGGACAGAACACCGGGGAGCTGTTTTTT. The chain is built from TRBV7-6 and TRBJ2-2; perhaps TRBD1 as D (6 bases). Looked up from germline, CDR1 is SGHVS and CDR2 is FNYEAQ. There are 20 residues in the CDR3. V gave up 5 bases and J gave up 1 base, with 26 bases separating them.

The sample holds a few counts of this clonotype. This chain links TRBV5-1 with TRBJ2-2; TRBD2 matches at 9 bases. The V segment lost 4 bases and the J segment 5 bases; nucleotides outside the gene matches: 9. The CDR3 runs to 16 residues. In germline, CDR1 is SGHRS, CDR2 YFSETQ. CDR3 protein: CASSITGTSYTGELFF. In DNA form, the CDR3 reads TGCGCCAGCAGCATAACCGGGACTAGCTATACCGGGGAGCTGTTTTTT.

The CDR3, as DNA: TGTGCCAGCAGCTCTAGGGGCTCCGTGGGTGGGGATGAGCAGTTCTTC. This translates into CASSSRGSVGGDEQFF. The genes are TRBV7-9 and TRBJ2-1; the D gene is possibly TRBD1 (5 bases). The germline V gene encodes CDR1 SEHNR and CDR2 FQNEAQ (reference sequence). Trimming removed 4 bases at V and 8 bases at J, with 21 bases between. The CDR3 is 16 residues long.

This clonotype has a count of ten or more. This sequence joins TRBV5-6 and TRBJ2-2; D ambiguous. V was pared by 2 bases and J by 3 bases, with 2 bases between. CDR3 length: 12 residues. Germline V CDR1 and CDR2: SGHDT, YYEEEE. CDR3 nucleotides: TGTGCCAGCAGCTTCTACACCGGGGAGCTGTTTTTT. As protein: CASSFYTGELFF.

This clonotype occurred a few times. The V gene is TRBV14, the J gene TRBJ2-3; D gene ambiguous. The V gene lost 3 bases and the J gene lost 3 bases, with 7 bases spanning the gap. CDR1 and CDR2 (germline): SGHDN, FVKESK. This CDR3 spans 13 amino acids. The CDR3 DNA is TGTGCCAGCAGCCAGATCGTAACAGATACGCAGTATTTT. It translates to CASSQIVTDTQYF.

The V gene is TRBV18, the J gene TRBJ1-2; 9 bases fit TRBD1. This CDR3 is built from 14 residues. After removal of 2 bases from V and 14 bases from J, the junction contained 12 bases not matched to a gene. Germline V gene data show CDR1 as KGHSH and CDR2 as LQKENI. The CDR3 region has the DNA TGTGCCAGCTCACCAGCGACGGGACAGGGAGGTTTGACCTTC. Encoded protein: CASSPATGQGGLTF.

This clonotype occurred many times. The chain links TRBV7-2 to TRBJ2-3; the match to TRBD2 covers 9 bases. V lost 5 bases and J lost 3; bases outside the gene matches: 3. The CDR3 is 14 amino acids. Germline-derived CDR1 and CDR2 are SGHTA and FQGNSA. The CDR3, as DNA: TGTGCCAGCAGCCTTACTAGCGGGACAGATACGCAGTATTTT. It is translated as CASSLTSGTDTQYF.

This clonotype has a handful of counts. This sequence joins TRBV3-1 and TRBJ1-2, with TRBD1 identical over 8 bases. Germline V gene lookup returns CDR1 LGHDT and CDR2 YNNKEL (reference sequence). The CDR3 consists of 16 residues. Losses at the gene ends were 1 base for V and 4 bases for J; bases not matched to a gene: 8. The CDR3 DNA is TGTGCCAGCAGCCAAGTAAGCACAGGGGGATCCTATGGCTACACCTTC. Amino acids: CASSQVSTGGSYGYTF.

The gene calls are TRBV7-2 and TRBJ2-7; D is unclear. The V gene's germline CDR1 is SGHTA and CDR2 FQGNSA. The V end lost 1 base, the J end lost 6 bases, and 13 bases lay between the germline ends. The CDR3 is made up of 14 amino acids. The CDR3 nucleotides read TGTGCCAGCAGCTTAGGTGGGAAACTCGGCGAGCAGTACTTC. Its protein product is CASSLGGKLGEQYF.

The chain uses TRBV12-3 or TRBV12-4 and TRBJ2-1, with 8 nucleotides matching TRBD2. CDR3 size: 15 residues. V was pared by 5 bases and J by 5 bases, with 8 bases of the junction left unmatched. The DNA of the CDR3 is TGTGCCAGCAGTGGGGGACTAGTAAGGGACAATGAGCAGTTCTTC. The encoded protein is CASSGGLVRDNEQFF.